This T cell receptor beta chain stems from a study of read filtering for tumor transcriptome and immune sequencing. Bone marrow was sampled from every patient at the time of active disease. Broader study findings: RNA-seq captured clonotypes less deeply and reliably than IR-seq. In IR-seq, single-read clonotypes were roughly 80% of clonotypes but around 3.5% of reads.

The CDR3 spans 16 residues. CDR1 is LNHNV, CDR2 YYDKDF, per germline (reference sequence). V was trimmed by 0 bases and J by 0 bases, leaving 10 bases between them. There are many counts of this clonotype. Its antigen remains unknown. Molecular barcoded adaptors covering alpha/delta and beta/gamma chains were used on roughly 370 ng RNA. A single record per CDR3 protein comes from TCRdb applying MiXCR to the reads. The sample comprises around 130,000 distinct CDR3 sequences, approximately 13% of which are singletons, and 8% to 9% rests with the top ten. This clonotype was obtained from a donor over 35 with multiple myeloma. Material for sequencing was a population of CD138-negative cells sorted from bone marrow. The V gene is TRBV15, the J gene TRBJ2-3; maybe TRBD1 (5 bases). The CDR3 nucleotides are TGTGCCACCAGCAGAGATAGGGGCAGGAGCACAGATACGCAGTATTTT. It codes for CATSRDRGRSTDTQYF.